The 12 T cell receptor beta chains listed next were all sequenced from one sample in a study of human T cells and chemical hapten exposure. TCRdb independently ran MiXCR on the RACE reads; one entry per CDR3 protein. The table lists 40,000 to 50,000 distinct CDR3 sequences, more than 3% of them singletons. The time point here: patch test 1, 2 weeks after DPC sensitization. Treatment specified: therapeutic diphenylcyclopropenone sensitization with weekly scalp DPC. Researchers extracted total RNA from unfractionated whole blood. The specimen was whole blood, collected in connection with sensitization to the hapten diphenylcyclopropenone (DPC). The source is a man aged 50 to 59 with alopecia areata. Some clones in this sample may be carry-over from other donors' samples.

This clonotype has ten or more counts. The chain carries TRBV24-1 and TRBJ2-3; TRBD1 matches 9 bases. Germline V gene data show CDR1 as KGHDR and CDR2 as SFDVKD. V gave up 2 bases and J gave up 3 bases; unmatched junction bases: 5. The CDR3 runs 16 residues. CDR3 residues: CATSDYGTGRTDTQYF. The DNA for the CDR3 is TGTGCCACCAGTGATTACGGGACAGGGAGGACAGATACGCAGTATTTT.

Ten or more counts support this clonotype. The chain has TRBV7-2 and TRBJ1-6, with 7 bases matching TRBD1. The V and J ends lost 6 bases and 0 bases, in that order; junction bases with no gene match: 8. Germline V gives CDR1 SGHTA, CDR2 FQGNSA. The length of the CDR3 is 17 residues. CDR3 loop: CASSTDRASSYNSPLHF. The CDR3 DNA reads TGTGCCAGCAGTACTGACAGGGCCAGCTCCTATAATTCACCCCTCCACTTT.

This clonotype has a count of ten or more. V gene TRBV7-2 combines with J gene TRBJ1-2; 9 nucleotides line up with TRBD1. The CDR3 consists of 14 residues. J gave up 10 bases and V 1 base, and 7 bases lay outside the gene matches. Germline V lookup: CDR1 SGHTA, CDR2 FQGNSA. In DNA, the CDR3 is TGTGCCAGCAGCTTAGTGAGGGACAGGGCGTTCTACACCTTC. The encoded protein is CASSLVRDRAFYTF.

The V gene is TRBV11-2, the J gene TRBJ2-4; 10 bases fit TRBD2. This CDR3 is 21 amino acids long. Germline CDR1 SGHAT, CDR2 FQNNGV. V lost 4 bases, J lost 0 bases, and 18 bases stayed unmatched. The CDR3 sequence: CASSSFLLAGGPRLAKNIQYF. CDR3 coding DNA: TGTGCCAGCAGCTCCTTCCTCTTAGCGGGAGGCCCAAGACTAGCCAAAAACATTCAGTACTTC.

At least ten counts were recorded for this clonotype. The rearrangement uses TRBV9 and TRBJ2-7; 10 bases line up with TRBD1. After removal of 4 bases from V and 6 bases from J, the junction contained 7 bases not matched to a gene. CDR1 SGDLS and CDR2 YYNGEE come from the germline V gene. The length of the CDR3 is 14 residues. DNA of the CDR3: TGTGCCAGCAGCCTCAGACAGGGGGCGAGCGAGCAGTACTTC. This sequence encodes CASSLRQGASEQYF.

This clonotype was seen at least ten times. In DNA form, the CDR3 reads TGCAGCGTTGGAACCGGAGGGACAGAAAATGAAAAACTGTTTTTT. Its protein product is CSVGTGGTENEKLFF. This chain connects TRBV29-1 to TRBJ1-4, with 7 bases lining up with TRBD1. With 4 bases clipped from V and 5 bases from J, the junction kept 10 bases outside the gene matches. The CDR3 is 15 residues long. Looked up from germline, CDR1 is SQVTM and CDR2 is ANQGSEA. Together with reference TRBV29-1 and TRBJ1-4, the CDR3 gives the full variable domain: SAVISQKPSRDICQRGTSLTIQCQVDSQVTMMFWYRQQPGQSLTLIATANQGSEATYESGFVIDKFPISRPNLTFSTLTVSNMSPEDSSIYLCSVGTGGTENEKLFFGSGTQLSVL.

The V call is TRBV25-1, the J call TRBJ2-7; 13 nucleotides line up with TRBD2. The CDR3 runs 14 residues. Germline V CDR1 and CDR2: MGHDK, SYGVNS. The J segment lost 4 bases and the V segment lost 6 bases, leaving 3 bases of the junction unmatched. In nucleotides, the CDR3 is TGTGCCAGCAGCACTAGCGGGAGGGCTTACGAGCAGTACTTC. Its translation is CASSTSGRAYEQYF.

This clonotype was seen repeatedly, ten times or more. The chain is built from TRBV30 and TRBJ2-7; a possible D gene is TRBD2 (6 bases). CDR1 is GTSNPN, CDR2 SVGIG, per germline (reference sequence). The V and J ends lost 0 bases and 0 bases respectively, with 18 bases between them. The CDR3 sequence is 17 residues long. The CDR3 protein is CAWSVPRTGTYSYEQYF. CDR3 nucleotides: TGTGCCTGGAGTGTACCCCGGACCGGGACTTACTCCTACGAGCAGTACTTC.

This rearrangement joins TRBV6-1 to TRBJ1-2; 10 nucleotides line up with TRBD1. This CDR3 is 16 amino acids long. The J segment lost 2 bases and the V segment lost 2 bases, leaving 5 bases of the junction unmatched. Germline CDR1 MNHNS, CDR2 SASEGT. The CDR3 sequence: CASSEWSGQGNYGYTF. The CDR3 coding sequence is TGTGCCAGCAGTGAATGGTCGGGACAGGGGAACTATGGCTACACCTTC.

This clonotype was found many times. The rearrangement uses TRBV29-1 and TRBJ2-7; possible D gene TRBD1, 5 bases. Germline V gene lookup returns CDR1 SQVTM and CDR2 ANQGSEA. Trimming pared 4 bases from V and 4 bases from J, leaving 11 bases between. The CDR3 is made up of 12 amino acids. The CDR3 nucleotides read TGCAGCGTTGGGACAAGTCGATACGAGCAGTACTTC. Translated: CSVGTSRYEQYF.

This clonotype was found many times. The V gene is TRBV10-1, the J gene TRBJ2-7, with 10 bases aligning to TRBD2. Germline CDR1 reads WNHNN; CDR2 reads SYGVQD (reference sequence). The CDR3 spans 17 residues. V lost 6 bases and J lost 3; bases outside the gene matches: 14. CDR3 region: CASRTLILAGTHYEQYF. DNA for the CDR3: TGCGCCAGCAGGACCTTAATACTAGCGGGGACTCACTACGAGCAGTACTTC.

Many counts were recorded for this clonotype. In nucleotides, the CDR3 is TGCGCCAGCAGCTTGGCACAAATTAACACTGAAGCTTTCTTT. It translates to CASSLAQINTEAFF. The genes are TRBV5-1 and TRBJ1-1; D uncertain. V was pared by 0 bases and J by 2 bases, with 8 bases between. The CDR3 spans 14 residues. From germline, CDR1 is SGHRS and CDR2 YFSETQ.